The clone carrying this TCR beta chain occurred a few times. Its antigen is still unknown. These data come from a study of response to subunit inactivated influenza vaccine. Overall study findings and caveats: It was suggested by the authors that few new T cells are recruited by each seasonal influenza vaccination.

The CDR3 runs 17 residues. Looked up from germline, CDR1 is DFQATT and CDR2 is SNEGSKA (reference sequence). Trimming removed 0 bases at V and 2 bases at J, with 18 bases between. TCRdb recomputed calls from the RT-PCR reads with MiXCR, one row per CDR3 protein. Of around 300,000 distinct CDR3 sequences in the sample, around 20% were seen once. The sample was PBMCs from blood, taken 21 months after vaccination. The V call is TRBV20-1, the J call TRBJ2-3, with a possible D match to TRBD1 (6 bases). The sequence was obtained from a man aged 50-75 years who received an inactivated influenza vaccine. The chain's CDR3 is CSARDARPTGITDTQYF. As DNA, the CDR3 is TGCAGTGCTAGAGATGCCCGCCCGACAGGAATCACAGATACGCAGTATTTT.